This T cell receptor beta chain is drawn from a study of HIV-infected children after antiretroviral therapy interruption. Turning to the study itself: Recorded EBV and CMV exposure existed for most children. Interruption-arm sampling covered weeks 0, 12, interruption end (24 or 48), and about 3 years post-study. Continuous-treatment samples came from weeks 0, 48 and 150.

Study-wide results and caveats: The Gini coefficient of naive CD4+ repertoires rose, returning to baseline by 3 years.

There are many counts of this clonotype. Its matching antigen is unknown. Unique molecular identifiers were included in an RNA-based 3' RACE TCR library. TCRdb itself ran the 3' RACE reads through MiXCR, one entry per CDR3 protein. Among about 89,000 distinct CDR3 sequences, 6.9% were seen once, and the ten largest hold 0.85% to 1.2%. The germline gives CDR1 SGHRS, CDR2 YFSETQ. The V and J ends lost 5 bases and 8 bases, in that order; junction bases with no gene match: 13. The CDR3 contains 14 residues. Treatment defined: PENTA 11 planned treatment interruption arm or continuous ART arm. The clonotype originates from a pool of human donors with HIV. The sequencing used CD45RA+ CD4+ T cells from PBMCs, pooled from several time points, collected from a donor given antiretroviral therapy, either interrupted or continuous. Subset in this sample: naive CD4+ CD45RA+ CD45RO- T cells. The gene calls are TRBV5-1 and TRBJ2-7, with 7 positions matching TRBD1. CDR3 region: CASSPGQTSTQQYF. CDR3 bases: TGCGCCAGCAGTCCGGGACAGACCTCTACGCAGCAGTACTTC.